Described below is a single T cell receptor (beta chain) sequence and its context. In the original workflow: Nucleated cell number was recorded as an estimate derived from reference gene primer amplification. The data were produced by immunoSEQ multiplex PCR, yet TCRdb's version contains in-frame clones alone and is incomplete. V, J and clone size are those of that table, while D and trimming were read from the DNA. Found here are about 200,000 clones, 85% to 90% of them singletons; the top ten hold around 6.5%. This sample was included in a study of blood T cell repertoires in COVID-19. As for the study in general: The study drew acute and convalescent COVID-19 samples from the United States, Italy and Spain. Sources were T cells, B-cell-depleted T cells, or PBMCs; the material itself was cDNA or gDNA.

J gave up 3 bases and V 5 bases, and 5 bases lay outside the gene matches. Germline CDR1 MDHEN, CDR2 SYDVKM. The CDR3 extends over 16 amino acids. The clonotype was recovered from a man at least 80 years old with acute or convalescent COVID-19. V is TRBV28 and J is TRBJ2-6, with 9 nucleotides matching TRBD2. Material for sequencing was peripheral blood. The CDR3 loop is CASSPGLASGANVLTF. The CDR3 DNA sequence: TGTGCCAGCAGTCCGGGACTAGCTAGTGGGGCCAACGTCCTGACTTTC.